A single T cell receptor (beta chain) is shown here with its context. Original handling: The assay estimated nucleated cells by amplifying reference gene primers. This table comes from immunoSEQ multiplex PCR, and its TCRdb copy is limited to in-frame clones, with some not included. For V, J and clone size, that table is used; D and trimming come from the DNA. The table shows 200,000 to 250,000 clones, with 70% to 90% occurring only once. Seattle patient enrollment occurred during active infection, with longitudinal follow-up thereafter. The data originate from a study of blood T cell repertoires in COVID-19. Whole-study context: Material from acute and convalescent COVID-19 was sourced from the United States, Italy and Spain. Nucleic acid was either cDNA or gDNA, and it came from T cells, B-cell-depleted T cells, or PBMCs.

The clonotype originates from a man under 40 with COVID-19, enrolled during active disease. The specimen was peripheral blood.

The chain's CDR3 is CASSFDRDPSRTEAFF. CDR3 nucleotide sequence: TGTGCCAGCAGTTTTGACAGGGACCCTAGTAGGACTGAAGCTTTCTTT. J is TRBJ1-1 and V is TRBV2; TRBD1 agrees at 7 bases. CDR1 and CDR2 from the germline V gene are SNHLY and FYNNEI. The V gene end was trimmed by 5 bases and the J gene end by 5 bases; junction bases not matched to a gene: 14. The CDR3 covers 16 residues.